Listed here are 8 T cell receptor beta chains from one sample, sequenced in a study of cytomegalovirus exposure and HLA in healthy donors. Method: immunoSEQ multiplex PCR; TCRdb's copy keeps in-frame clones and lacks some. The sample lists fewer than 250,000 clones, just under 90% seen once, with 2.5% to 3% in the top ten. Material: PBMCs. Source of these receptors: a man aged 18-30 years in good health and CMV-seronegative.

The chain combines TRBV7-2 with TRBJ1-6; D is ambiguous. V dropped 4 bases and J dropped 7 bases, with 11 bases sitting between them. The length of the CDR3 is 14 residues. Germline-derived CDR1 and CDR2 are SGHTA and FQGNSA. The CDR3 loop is CASSSEGANSPLHF. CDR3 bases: TGTGCCAGCAGCTCTGAGGGCGCGAATTCACCCCTCCACTTT.

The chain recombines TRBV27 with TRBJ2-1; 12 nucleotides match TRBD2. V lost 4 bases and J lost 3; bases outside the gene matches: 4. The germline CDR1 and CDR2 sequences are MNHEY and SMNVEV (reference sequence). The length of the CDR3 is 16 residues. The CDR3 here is CASSSWTSGNYNEQFF. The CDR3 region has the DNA TGTGCCAGCAGTTCCTGGACTAGCGGGAACTACAATGAGCAGTTCTTC.

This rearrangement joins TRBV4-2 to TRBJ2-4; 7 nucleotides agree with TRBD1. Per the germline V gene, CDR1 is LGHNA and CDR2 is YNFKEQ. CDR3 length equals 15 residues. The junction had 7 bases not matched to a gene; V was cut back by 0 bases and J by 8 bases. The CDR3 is CASSQDPGGMDIQYF. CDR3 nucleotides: TGTGCCAGCAGCCAAGACCCAGGGGGTATGGACATTCAGTACTTC.

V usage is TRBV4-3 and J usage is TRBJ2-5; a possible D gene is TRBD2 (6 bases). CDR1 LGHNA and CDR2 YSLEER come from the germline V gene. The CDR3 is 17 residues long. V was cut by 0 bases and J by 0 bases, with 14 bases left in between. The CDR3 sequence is CASSQDSAGLYQETQYF. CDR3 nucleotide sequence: TGCGCCAGCAGCCAAGATTCTGCGGGGCTGTACCAAGAGACCCAGTACTTC.

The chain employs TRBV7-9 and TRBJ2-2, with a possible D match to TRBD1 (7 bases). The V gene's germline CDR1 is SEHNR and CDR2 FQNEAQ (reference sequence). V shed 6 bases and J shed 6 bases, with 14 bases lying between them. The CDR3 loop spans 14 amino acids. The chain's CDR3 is CASSDTGEAGELFF. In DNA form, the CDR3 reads TGTGCCAGCAGTGACACAGGGGAGGCCGGGGAGCTGTTTTTT. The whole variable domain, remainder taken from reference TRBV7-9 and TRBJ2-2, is DTGVSQNPRHKITKRGQNVTFRCDPISEHNRLYWYRQTLGQGPEFLTYFQNEAQLEKSRLLSDRFSAERPKGSFSTLEIQRTEQGDSAMYLCASSDTGEAGELFFGEGSRLTVL.

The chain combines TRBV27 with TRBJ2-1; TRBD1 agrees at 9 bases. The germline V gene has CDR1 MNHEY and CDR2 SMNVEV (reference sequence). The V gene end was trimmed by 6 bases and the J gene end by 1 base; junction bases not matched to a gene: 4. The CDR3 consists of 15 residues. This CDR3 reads CASSSGTGSYNEQFF. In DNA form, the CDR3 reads TGTGCCAGCAGCTCCGGGACAGGGTCCTACAATGAGCAGTTCTTC.

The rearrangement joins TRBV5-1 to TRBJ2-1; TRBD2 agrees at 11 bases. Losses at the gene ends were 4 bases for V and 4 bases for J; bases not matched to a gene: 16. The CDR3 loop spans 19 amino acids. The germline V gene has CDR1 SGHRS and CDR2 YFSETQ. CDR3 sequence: CASSNPSGTSGSKYNEQFF. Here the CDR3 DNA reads TGCGCCAGCAGCAATCCCTCCGGGACTAGCGGCTCGAAATACAATGAGCAGTTCTTC.

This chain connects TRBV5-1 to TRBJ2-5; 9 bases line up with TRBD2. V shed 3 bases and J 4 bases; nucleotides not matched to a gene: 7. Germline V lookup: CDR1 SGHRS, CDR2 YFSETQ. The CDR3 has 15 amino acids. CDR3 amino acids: CASSYGLAGLETQYF. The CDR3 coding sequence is TGCGCCAGCAGCTACGGGCTAGCGGGGTTAGAGACCCAGTACTTC.